Here is one T cell receptor beta chain with its context. No antigen is known for it. No per-base quality is available; no much larger clone lies one base away. This sample stems from a study of T cell repertoires in ileal Crohn's disease (dated by TCRdb to between 2018 and 2021). For the wider study: Median disease duration was approximately 8 years, and 35% of patients were identified as active smokers at the time of surgery. A total of about 170 mucosal samples from some 57 patients were sequenced, collected from several sites on the surgical specimen and at postoperative endoscopy. Running in parallel with the study was a multicentre cohort set up to find predictors of early endoscopic recurrence following ileocolonic resection. The TCR repertoire was analysed in about 55 patients with Crohn's disease drawn from a prospective multicentre cohort. M0 samples consisted of biopsies taken from the inflamed part of the ileum in the surgical resection specimen. Roughly half of the patients were given postoperative therapy, with more than 15 on anti-TNF agents and roughly twelve on thiopurines. Every patient underwent surgery because of a complication, which was stricturing disease in around 61% of cases and penetrating disease in about 39%. Roughly 550 nanograms of biopsy DNA per sample were submitted for commercial TCRB immunosequencing. Endoscopic postoperative recurrence was defined by a Rutgeerts score above i0.

The study at large found these results: Endoscopic recurrence was linked to a higher percentage of high-frequency clones at surgery, and recurrence occurred in every patient whose clonality exceeded 26.8% (18/57). Sorted CD8 T cells carried more high-frequency clones than CD4 T cells, suggesting mucosal expansions were mainly CD8. Only a subgroup of patients, of unstated size, had their mucosal CD4 and CD8 T cells sorted and sequenced. A significantly higher proportion of clonal expansions was observed in active smokers at surgery than in non-smokers (approximately 26% vs 17%, p=0.02).

What this sample's time point label stands for: inflamed ileum from the surgical specimen. To be eligible, patients had to be adults with ileal or ileocolonic Crohn's disease and an indication for ileocolonic resection. Whole ileal mucosal biopsies were stored frozen at -80°C before DNA extraction. Genomic DNA was isolated from frozen whole biopsies using a TRizol-based method, and the DNA was quantified with a NanoDrop 2000 spectrophotometer. Library prep was done by the immunoSEQ multiplex PCR assay. Adaptive Biotechnology amplified CDR3 regions from genomic DNA with a two-step multiplex PCR that controlled for amplification bias. In the first PCR, primers covered every V and J gene segment, and in the second PCR, barcodes and Illumina adapters were added. CDR3 libraries were sequenced on an Illumina instrument. For the original study's pipeline: The analysis used both the pipelines supplied by the vendor and custom analysis of the raw data in R/Bioconductor with R version 3.3.0. Clonality, ranging from 0 to 1, was calculated as the inverse of the normalised Shannon entropy of all productive clones. High-frequency clones were defined as the repertoire share of the top 100 clones, retaining only clones passing a 95% confidence test. The Simpson index measured repertoire diversity, and the Morisita-Horn index measured overlap between samples. The immuneACCESS repertoire file appears here via TCRdb, limited to in-frame rearrangements. These files lack a portion of the clones; in checked studies, under half of the deficit traces to unresolved V genes, and the cause of the others is not known. The V and J calls and clone size were taken over from that table, and D and trimming were inferred from the DNA. This sample lists approximately 14,000 clones; under 80% were detected once. Clones ranked in the top ten supply 14% of the sample.

The germline V gene gives CDR1 as SNHLY and CDR2 as FYNNEI. The CDR3, from cysteine to phenylalanine, totals 15 residues. The read is trimmed to its CDR3 DNA, 45 bases read in frame from base 1. The junction carries 20 bases between V and J, which are trimmed by 5 bases and 7 bases respectively. The chain is encoded by TRBV2 joined to TRBJ1-2; the D segment could be TRBD1, given 6 matching bases. Material: ileal tissue. The source is an adult with Crohn's disease. The sequence in DNA is TGTGCCAGCAGTCGAGGTGGGGAAACAGGGTCTGGCTACACCTTC. This yields the protein CASSRGGETGSGYTF.